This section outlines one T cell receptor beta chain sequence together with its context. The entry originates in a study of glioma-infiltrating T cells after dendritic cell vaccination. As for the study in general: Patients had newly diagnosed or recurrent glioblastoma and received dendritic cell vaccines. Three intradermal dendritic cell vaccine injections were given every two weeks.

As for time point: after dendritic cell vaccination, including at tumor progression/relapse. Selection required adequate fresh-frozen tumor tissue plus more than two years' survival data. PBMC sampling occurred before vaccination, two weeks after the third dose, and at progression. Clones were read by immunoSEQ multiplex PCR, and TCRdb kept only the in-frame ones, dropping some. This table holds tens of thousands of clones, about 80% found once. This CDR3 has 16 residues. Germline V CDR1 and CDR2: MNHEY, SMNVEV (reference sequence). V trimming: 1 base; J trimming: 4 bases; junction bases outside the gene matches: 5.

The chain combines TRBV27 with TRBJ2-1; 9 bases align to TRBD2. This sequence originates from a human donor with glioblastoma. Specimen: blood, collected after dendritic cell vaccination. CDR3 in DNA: TGTGCCAGCAGTTTATTGCGGGGGGGATTTTACAATGAGCAGTTCTTC. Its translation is CASSLLRGGFYNEQFF.